This T cell receptor beta chain came from a study of T cell responses to AZD1222 COVID-19 vaccine. For the study at large: Both about-4-week and about-12-week second-dose recipients were combined.

CDR1 LNHDA and CDR2 SQIVND come from the germline V gene (reference sequence). With 7 bases clipped from V and 7 bases from J, the junction kept 12 bases outside the gene matches. The CDR3 has 16 amino acids. This clone has only a few counts. The table came from immunoSEQ multiplex PCR; TCRdb's copy has only in-frame clones and leaves some out. The data hold some 97,000 clones, with more than 75% observed a single time. The receptor was derived from an adult in good health. The chain has TRBV19 and TRBJ1-6; 8 bases fit TRBD1. Sequenced material: peripheral blood, taken on day 0 of AZD1222 vaccination. As DNA, the CDR3 is TGTGCCAGTACCACTTTTAGGACAGGGAGGAATTCACCCCTCCACTTT. Translating gives CASTTFRTGRNSPLHF.